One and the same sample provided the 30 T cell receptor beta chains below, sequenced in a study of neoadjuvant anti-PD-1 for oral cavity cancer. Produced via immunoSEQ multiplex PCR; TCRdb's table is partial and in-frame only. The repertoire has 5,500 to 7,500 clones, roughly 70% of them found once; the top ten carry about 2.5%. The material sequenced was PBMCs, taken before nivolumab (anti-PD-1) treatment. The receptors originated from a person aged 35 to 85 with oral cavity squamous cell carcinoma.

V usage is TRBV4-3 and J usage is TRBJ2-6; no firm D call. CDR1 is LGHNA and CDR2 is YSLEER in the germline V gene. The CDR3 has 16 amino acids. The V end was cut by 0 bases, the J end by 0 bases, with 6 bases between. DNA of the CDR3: TGCGCCAGCAGCCAAGAATCCAGCTCTGGGGCCAACGTCCTGACTTTC. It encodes CASSQESSSGANVLTF.

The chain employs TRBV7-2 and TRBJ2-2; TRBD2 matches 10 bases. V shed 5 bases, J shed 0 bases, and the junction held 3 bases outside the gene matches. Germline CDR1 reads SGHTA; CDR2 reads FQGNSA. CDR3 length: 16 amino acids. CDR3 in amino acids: CASSPSGGANTGELFF. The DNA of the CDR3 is TGTGCCAGCAGCCCCAGCGGGGGGGCGAACACCGGGGAGCTGTTTTTT.

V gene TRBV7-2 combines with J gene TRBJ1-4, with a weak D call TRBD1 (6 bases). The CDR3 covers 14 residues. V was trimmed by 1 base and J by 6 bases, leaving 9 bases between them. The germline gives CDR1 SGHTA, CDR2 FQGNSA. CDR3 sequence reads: CASSLGGLDEKLFF. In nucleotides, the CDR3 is TGTGCCAGCAGCTTAGGGGGGCTGGATGAAAAACTGTTTTTT.

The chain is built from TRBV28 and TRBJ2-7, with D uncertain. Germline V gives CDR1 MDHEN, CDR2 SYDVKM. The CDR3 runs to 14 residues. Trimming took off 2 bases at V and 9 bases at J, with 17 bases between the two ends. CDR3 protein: CASSLRSQNTRQYF. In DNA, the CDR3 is TGTGCCAGCAGTTTACGGTCCCAGAATACGAGGCAGTACTTC.

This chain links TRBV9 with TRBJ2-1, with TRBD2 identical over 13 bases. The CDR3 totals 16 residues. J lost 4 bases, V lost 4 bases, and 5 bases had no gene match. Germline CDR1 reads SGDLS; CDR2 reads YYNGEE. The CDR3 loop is CASSILAGGPYNEQFF. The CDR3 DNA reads TGTGCCAGCAGCATACTAGCGGGGGGGCCGTACAATGAGCAGTTCTTC.

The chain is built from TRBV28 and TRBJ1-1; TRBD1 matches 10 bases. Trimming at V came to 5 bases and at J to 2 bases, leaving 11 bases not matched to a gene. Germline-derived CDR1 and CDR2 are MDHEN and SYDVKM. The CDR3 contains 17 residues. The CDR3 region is CASSLEPGQGINTEAFF. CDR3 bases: TGTGCCAGCAGTCTCGAGCCGGGACAGGGGATCAACACTGAAGCTTTCTTT.

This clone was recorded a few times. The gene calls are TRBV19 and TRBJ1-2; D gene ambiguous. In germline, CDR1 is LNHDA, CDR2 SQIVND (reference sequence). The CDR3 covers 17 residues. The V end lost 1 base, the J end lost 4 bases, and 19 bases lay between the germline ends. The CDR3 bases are TGTGCCAGTAGTATAGCCGCCGGGGAGGGAGGGATCTATGGCTACACCTTC. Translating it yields CASSIAAGEGGIYGYTF.

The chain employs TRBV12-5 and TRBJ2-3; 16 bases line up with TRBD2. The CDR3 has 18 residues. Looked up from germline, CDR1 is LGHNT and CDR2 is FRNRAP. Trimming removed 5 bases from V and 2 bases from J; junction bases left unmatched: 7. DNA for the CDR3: TGTGCTAGTGGTCCCTACGGGACTAGCGGGGGGGCCACAGATACGCAGTATTTT. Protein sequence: CASGPYGTSGGATDTQYF.

The CDR3 spells CASSISRNNSPLHF. CDR3 nucleotides: TGTGCCAGTAGTATAAGCCGGAATAATTCACCCCTCCACTTT. This rearrangement joins TRBV19 to TRBJ1-6, with D unresolved. V gave up 2 bases and J gave up 5 bases, with 7 bases separating them. Germline lookup yields CDR1 LNHDA and CDR2 SQIVND (reference sequence). The CDR3 length is 14 residues.

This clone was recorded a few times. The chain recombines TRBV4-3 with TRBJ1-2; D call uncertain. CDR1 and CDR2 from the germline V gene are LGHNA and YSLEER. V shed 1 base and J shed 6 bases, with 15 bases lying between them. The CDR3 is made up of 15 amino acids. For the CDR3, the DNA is TGCGCCAGCAGCCAAGGTCGACTGGCTCGCCATGGCTACACCTTC. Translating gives CASSQGRLARHGYTF.

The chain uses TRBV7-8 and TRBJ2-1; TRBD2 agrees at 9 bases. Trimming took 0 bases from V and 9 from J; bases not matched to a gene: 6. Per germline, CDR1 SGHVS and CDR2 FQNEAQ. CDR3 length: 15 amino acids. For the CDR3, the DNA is TGTGCCAGCAGCTTAGCTGGGACTAGCTTTAGTGAGCAGTTCTTC. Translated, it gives CASSLAGTSFSEQFF.

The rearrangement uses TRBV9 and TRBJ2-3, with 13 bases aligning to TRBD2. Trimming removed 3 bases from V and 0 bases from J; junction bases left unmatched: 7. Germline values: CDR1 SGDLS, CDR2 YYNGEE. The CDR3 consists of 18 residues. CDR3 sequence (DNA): TGTGCCAGCAGCGCAACTAGCGGGGGGGCCCTAAGCACAGATACGCAGTATTTT. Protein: CASSATSGGALSTDTQYF.

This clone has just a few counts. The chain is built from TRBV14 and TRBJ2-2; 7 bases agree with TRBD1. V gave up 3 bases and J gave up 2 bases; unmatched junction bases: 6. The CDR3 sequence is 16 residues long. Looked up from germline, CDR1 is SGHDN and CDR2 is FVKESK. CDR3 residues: CASSQTGTANTGELFF. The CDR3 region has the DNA TGTGCCAGCAGCCAGACCGGGACAGCAAACACCGGGGAGCTGTTTTTT.

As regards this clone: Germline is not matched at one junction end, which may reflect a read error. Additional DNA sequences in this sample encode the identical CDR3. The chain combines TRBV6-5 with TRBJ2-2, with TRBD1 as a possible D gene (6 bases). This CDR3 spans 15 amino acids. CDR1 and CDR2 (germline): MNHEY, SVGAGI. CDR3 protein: CASSSDRLETGELFF. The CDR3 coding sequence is TGCGCCAGCAGTTCCGACAGGCTCGAGACCGGGGAGCTGTTTTTT.

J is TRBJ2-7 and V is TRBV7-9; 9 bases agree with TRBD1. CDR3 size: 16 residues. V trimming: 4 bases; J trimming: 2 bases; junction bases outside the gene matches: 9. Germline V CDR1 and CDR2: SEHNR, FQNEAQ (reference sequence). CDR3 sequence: CASSSEPGQGTYEQYF. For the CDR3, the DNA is TGTGCCAGCAGCTCCGAACCGGGACAGGGAACCTACGAGCAGTACTTC.

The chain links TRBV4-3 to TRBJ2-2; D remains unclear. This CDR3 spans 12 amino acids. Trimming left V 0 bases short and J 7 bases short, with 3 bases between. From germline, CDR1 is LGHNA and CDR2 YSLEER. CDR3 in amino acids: CASSQEVGELFF. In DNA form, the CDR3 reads TGCGCCAGCAGCCAAGAGGTCGGGGAGCTGTTTTTT.

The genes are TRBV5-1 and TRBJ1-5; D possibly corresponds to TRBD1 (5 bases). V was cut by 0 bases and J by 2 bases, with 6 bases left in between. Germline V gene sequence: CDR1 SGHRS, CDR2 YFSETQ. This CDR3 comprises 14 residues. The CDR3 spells CASSLGGGNQPQHF. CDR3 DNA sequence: TGCGCCAGCAGCTTGGGAGGGGGCAATCAGCCCCAGCATTTT.

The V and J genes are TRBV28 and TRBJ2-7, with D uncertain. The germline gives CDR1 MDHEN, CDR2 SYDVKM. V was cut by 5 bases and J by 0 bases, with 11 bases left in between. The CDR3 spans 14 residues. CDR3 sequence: CASSISLSSYEQYF. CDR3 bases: TGTGCCAGCAGTATTAGCCTTAGCTCCTACGAGCAGTACTTC.

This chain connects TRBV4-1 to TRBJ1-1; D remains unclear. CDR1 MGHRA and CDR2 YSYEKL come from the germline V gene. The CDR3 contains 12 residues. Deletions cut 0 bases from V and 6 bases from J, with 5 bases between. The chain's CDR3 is CASSQDLAEAFF. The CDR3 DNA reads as TGCGCCAGCAGCCAAGATTTGGCTGAAGCTTTCTTT.

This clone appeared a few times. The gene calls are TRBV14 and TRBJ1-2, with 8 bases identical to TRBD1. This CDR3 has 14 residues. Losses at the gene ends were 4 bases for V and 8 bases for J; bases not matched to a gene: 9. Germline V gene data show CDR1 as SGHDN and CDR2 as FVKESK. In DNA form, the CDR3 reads TGTGCCAGCAGCCCTCTTGGACAGGGAAGCGGCTACACCTTC. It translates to CASSPLGQGSGYTF.

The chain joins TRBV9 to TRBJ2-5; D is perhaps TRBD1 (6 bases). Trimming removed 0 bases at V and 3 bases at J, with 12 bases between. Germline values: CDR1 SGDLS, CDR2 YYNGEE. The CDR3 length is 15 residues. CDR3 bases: TGTGCCAGCAGCGTAGACGGACAGAGAGAAGAGACCCAGTACTTC. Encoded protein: CASSVDGQREETQYF.

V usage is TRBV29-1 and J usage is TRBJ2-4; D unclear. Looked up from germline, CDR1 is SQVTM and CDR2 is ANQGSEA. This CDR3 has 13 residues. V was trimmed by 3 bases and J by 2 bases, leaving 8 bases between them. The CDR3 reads CSVELVTKNIQYF. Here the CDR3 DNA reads TGCAGCGTTGAGTTGGTAACCAAAAACATTCAGTACTTC.

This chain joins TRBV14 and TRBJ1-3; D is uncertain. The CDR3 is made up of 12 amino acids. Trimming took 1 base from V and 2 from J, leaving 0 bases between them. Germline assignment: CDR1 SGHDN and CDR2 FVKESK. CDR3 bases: TGTGCCAGCAGCCAAGCTGGAAACACCATATATTTT. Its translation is CASSQAGNTIYF.

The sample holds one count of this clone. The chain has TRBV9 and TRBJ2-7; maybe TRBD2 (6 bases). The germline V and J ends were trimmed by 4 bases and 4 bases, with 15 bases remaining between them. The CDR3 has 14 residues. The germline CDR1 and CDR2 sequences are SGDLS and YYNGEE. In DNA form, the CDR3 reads TGTGCCAGCAGCTCCAAGAGTGGGGGGTACGAGCAGTACTTC. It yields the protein CASSSKSGGYEQYF.

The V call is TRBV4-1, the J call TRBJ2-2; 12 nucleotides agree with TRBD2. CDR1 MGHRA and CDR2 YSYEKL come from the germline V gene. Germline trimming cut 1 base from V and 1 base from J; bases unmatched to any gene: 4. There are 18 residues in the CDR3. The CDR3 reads CASSQVTSGGVNTGELFF. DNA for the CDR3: TGCGCCAGCAGCCAAGTGACTAGCGGGGGTGTGAACACCGGGGAGCTGTTTTTT.

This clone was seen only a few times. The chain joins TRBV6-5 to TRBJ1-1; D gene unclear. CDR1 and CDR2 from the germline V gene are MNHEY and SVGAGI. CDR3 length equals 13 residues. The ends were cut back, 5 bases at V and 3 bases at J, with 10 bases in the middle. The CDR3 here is CASSRSLHTEAFF. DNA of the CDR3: TGTGCCAGCAGTCGTTCTTTGCACACTGAAGCTTTCTTT.

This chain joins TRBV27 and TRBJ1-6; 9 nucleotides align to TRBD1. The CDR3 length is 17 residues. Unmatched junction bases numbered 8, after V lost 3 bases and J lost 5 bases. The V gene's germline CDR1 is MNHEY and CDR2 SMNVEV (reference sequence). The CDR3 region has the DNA TGTGCCAGCAGTTTGTTGGGACAGGGAGCTAATAATTCACCCCTCCACTTT. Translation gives CASSLLGQGANNSPLHF.

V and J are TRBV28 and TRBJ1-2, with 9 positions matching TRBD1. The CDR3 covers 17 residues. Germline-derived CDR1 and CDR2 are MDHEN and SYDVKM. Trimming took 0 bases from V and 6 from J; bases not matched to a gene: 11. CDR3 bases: TGTGCCAGCAGTTTATGGGAAGGACAGGGGCCTGGGCATGGCTACACCTTC. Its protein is CASSLWEGQGPGHGYTF.

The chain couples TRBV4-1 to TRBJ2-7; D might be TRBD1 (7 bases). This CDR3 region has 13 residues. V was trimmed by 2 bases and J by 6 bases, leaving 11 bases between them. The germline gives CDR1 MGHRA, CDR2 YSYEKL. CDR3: CASSQFQGGEQYF. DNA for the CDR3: TGCGCCAGCAGCCAATTCCAGGGGGGCGAGCAGTACTTC.

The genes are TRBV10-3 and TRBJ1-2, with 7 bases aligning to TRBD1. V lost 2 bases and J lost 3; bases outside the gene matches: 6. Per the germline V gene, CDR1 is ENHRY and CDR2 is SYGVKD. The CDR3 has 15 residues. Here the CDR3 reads CAISEPSQGDYGYTF. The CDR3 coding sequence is TGTGCCATCAGTGAGCCCTCCCAGGGGGACTATGGCTACACCTTC.